The clone carrying this TCR beta chain was picked up many times. Its target is not known. Germline-derived CDR1 and CDR2 are MNHNY and SVGAGI (reference sequence). The CDR3 spans 17 residues. Trimming took 5 bases from V and 5 from J, leaving 24 bases between them. The record originates from a study of T-cell memory formation after mild COVID-19. TCRdb fed the 5' RACE reads into MiXCR, producing one record per CDR3 protein. The sample consists of about 13,000 distinct CDR3 sequences, around 12% of them appearing once. Study results and limitations: Within pre-infection memory, some responding clones were found, suggesting cross-reactive memory joined. CD4+ contracting clones were found mainly in CM and EM, and CD8+ ones in EMRA.

This sequence joins TRBV6-6 and TRBJ1-2; D gene ambiguous. This receptor was identified in an adult woman who had mild COVID-19 (a few samples of this study predate the infection). Cell type and time point are not known. The material sequenced was PBMCs or a T cell subset sorted from them (not recorded which). The DNA for the CDR3 is TGTGCCAGCAGTACATCATCTGGATTCCTAATCGGGTATGGCTACACCTTC. This translates into CASSTSSGFLIGYGYTF.